The subject of this entry is one TCR beta chain. Its matching antigen is unknown. Donors were healthy Caucasian individuals from Russia aged about 6 to 95. This record comes from a study of blood T cells in healthy people across ages. The study, taken as a whole, reports: Age showed a roughly linear inverse relationship with TCR beta diversity per million T cells. There were more naive CD4+ cells and higher diversity in long-lived donors than in aged donors. Without sorted subsets, naive and antigen-experienced compartments could not be conclusively compared.

A second PCR, run for about 7 to 11 cycles, used a sample-barcoded 5' primer plus a J-beta primer mix. TCRdb analysed the 5' RACE reads with MiXCR anew, one entry per CDR3 protein. In the table there are about 640,000 distinct CDR3 sequences, roughly 53% of which are singletons. Germline V lookup: CDR1 SQVTM, CDR2 ANQGSEA. V was pared by 6 bases and J by 5 bases, with 19 bases between. The CDR3 runs 14 residues. V and J are TRBV29-1 and TRBJ1-1; TRBD1 might be the D (6 bases). The receptor comes from a man in his sixties in good health. The specimen was blood. The DNA of the CDR3 is TGCAGCGTCGGCGATGGGAGGGGGAAAACTGAAGCTTTCTTT. It yields the protein CSVGDGRGKTEAFF.